What follows is one TCR beta chain and its context. Its target is not known. As for time point: patch test 3, about 24 weeks after DPC sensitization. Treatment reported: therapeutic diphenylcyclopropenone sensitization with weekly scalp DPC. These data belong to a study of human T cells and chemical hapten exposure. Study information: How much TCR each sample yielded varied, mostly because pooled library volumes differed slightly.

Original methodology: Per sample, the median was around 100,000 TCRs, with values from roughly 25,000 to 750,000. One entry per CDR3 protein, called by TCRdb with MiXCR from the RACE reads. It is TCRdb's table, rather than the study itself, that gives the V and J calls and clone size. The sample lists about 190,000 distinct CDR3 sequences, 20% to 25% occurring once. CDR1 and CDR2 from the germline V gene are SGHAT and FQNNGV. V was clipped by 5 bases and J by 0 bases; unmatched bases: 10. The CDR3 length is 19 residues. Study-level points and caveats: TCRs at high frequency, those above 1 in 1000, did not change with DPC sensitization.

This sequence joins TRBV11-2 and TRBJ2-1; TRBD2 agrees at 13 bases. The material was whole blood, obtained in connection with sensitization to the hapten diphenylcyclopropenone (DPC). This TCR was sampled from a woman aged 40 to 50 with alopecia areata. Some clones in this sample may be carry-over from other donors' samples. The DNA of the CDR3 is TGTGCCAGCAGCAAAACGGGACTAGCGGGGCCTAGCTCCTACAATGAGCAGTTCTTC. Protein product: CASSKTGLAGPSSYNEQFF.